A selection of T cell receptor beta chains follows, all from one sample in a study of radiation and T cells in renal cell carcinoma. Clones were sequenced by immunoSEQ multiplex PCR, and TCRdb holds only the in-frame ones, with some missing. The repertoire holds tens of thousands of clones, with 80% to 90% as singletons. The sample in question was blood, obtained from a patient whose treatment included radiotherapy and nephrectomy. Every receptor here comes from a woman aged 45 to 65 with renal cell carcinoma. CDR3s include the opening cysteine and the closing phenylalanine or tryptophan. D genes are given only for firm matches. Clone sizes are given selectively: once, few, many, or a class where the clone is expanded.

>TRBJ2-5|-|-|TRBV2
CASKYQETQYF
TGTGCCAGCAAGTACCAAGAGACCCAGTACTTC
>TRBJ1-2|-|-|TRBV7-3
CASSLTANYGYTF
TGTGCCAGCAGCTTAACAGCTAACTATGGCTACACCTTC
>TRBJ2-1|-|-|TRBV11-2
CASRSDTPGHEQFF
TGTGCCAGCAGATCCGACACCCCCGGGCATGAGCAGTTCTTC
>TRBJ1-1|-|-|TRBV5-1
CASIITTGGTEAFF
TGCGCCAGCATCATTACTACCGGGGGCACTGAAGCTTTCTTT
>TRBJ1-1|-|-|TRBV18
CASSPFWGTLNTEAFF
TGTGCCAGCTCACCGTTCTGGGGCACCCTGAACACTGAAGCTTTCTTT
>TRBJ2-5|-|TRBD2|TRBV9
CASSLDSGRGETQYF
TGTGCCAGCAGTTTGGACAGCGGGAGGGGAGAGACCCAGTACTTC
>TRBJ1-2|-|-|TRBV21-1
CASSKVEGYYGYTF
TGTGCCAGCAGCAAGGTCGAGGGGTACTATGGCTACACCTTC
>TRBJ2-1|-|-|TRBV7-9
CASSLAGASYNEQFF
TGTGCCAGCAGCTTAGCAGGCGCGTCCTACAATGAGCAGTTCTTC
>TRBJ2-1|-|-|TRBV19
CASSRIEGSQYNEQFF
TGTGCCAGTAGCCGAATTGAGGGCAGCCAGTACAATGAGCAGTTCTTC
>TRBJ2-1|-|-|TRBV23-1
CASTSGENAYNEQFF
TGCGCCAGCACCTCCGGGGAGAACGCCTACAATGAGCAGTTCTTC
>TRBJ1-1|few|TRBD1|TRBV10-1
CASSAQTGSAEAFF
TGCGCCAGCAGTGCCCAGACAGGGTCCGCTGAAGCTTTCTTT
>TRBJ2-1|once|-|TRBV30
CAWSNYNEQFF
TGTGCCTGGAGTAACTACAATGAGCAGTTCTTC
>TRBJ2-5|-|-|TRBV7-8
CASSLGGEETQYF
TGTGCCAGCAGCTTAGGCGGTGAAGAGACCCAGTACTTC
>TRBJ2-7|-|TRBD1|TRBV28
CASSWTGPSYEQYF
TGTGCCAGCAGCTGGACAGGGCCGTCCTACGAGCAGTACTTC
>TRBJ1-2|-|-|TRBV11-2
CASSLGGGYTF
TGTGCCAGCAGCTTAGGGGGCGGCTACACCTTC
>TRBJ2-3|-|-|TRBV7-2
CASSFVVSAYTQYF
TGTGCCAGCAGCTTCGTTGTGTCAGCTTATACGCAGTATTTT
>TRBJ2-7|-|TRBD1|TRBV29-1
CSVNRDSYEQYF
TGCAGCGTTAATAGGGACAGCTACGAGCAGTACTTC
>TRBJ1-1|once|-|TRBV18
CASSPKISGTEAFF
TGTGCCAGCTCACCGAAGATCTCCGGCACTGAAGCTTTCTTT
>TRBJ1-1|-|-|TRBV7-9
CASSVLNTEAFF
TGTGCCAGCAGCGTTCTGAACACTGAAGCTTTCTTT
>TRBJ2-2|-|-|TRBV19
CASRKGGELFF
TGTGCCAGCCGGAAGGGCGGGGAGCTGTTTTTT
>TRBJ1-4|-|-|TRBV6-1
CASRGPPTTNEKLFF
TGTGCCAGCAGGGGACCTCCGACGACTAATGAAAAACTGTTTTTT
>TRBJ2-3|-|TRBD1|TRBV29-1
CSVAGQGADTDTQYF
TGCAGCGTCGCCGGACAGGGGGCAGACACAGATACGCAGTATTTT
>TRBJ2-1|-|-|TRBV9
CASSPSQEYNEQFF
TGTGCCAGCAGCCCCTCCCAAGAGTACAATGAGCAGTTCTTC
>TRBJ2-3|-|-|TRBV5-5
CASSFGQVTDTQYF
TGTGCCAGCAGCTTCGGGCAGGTCACAGATACGCAGTATTTT
>TRBJ1-2|-|TRBD1|TRBV5-1
CASSSQGQTNYGYTF
TGCGCCAGCAGCTCGCAGGGACAGACAAACTATGGCTACACCTTC